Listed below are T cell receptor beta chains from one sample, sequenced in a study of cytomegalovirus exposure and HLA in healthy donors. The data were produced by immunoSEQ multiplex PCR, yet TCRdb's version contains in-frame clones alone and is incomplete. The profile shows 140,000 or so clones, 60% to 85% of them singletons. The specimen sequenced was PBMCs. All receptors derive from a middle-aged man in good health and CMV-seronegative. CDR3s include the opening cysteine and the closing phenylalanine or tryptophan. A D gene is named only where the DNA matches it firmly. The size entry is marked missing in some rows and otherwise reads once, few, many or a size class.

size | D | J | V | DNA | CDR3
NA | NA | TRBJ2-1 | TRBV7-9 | TGTGCCAGCAGCTTAGGTCGACAGGAACGCAATGAGCAGTTCTTC | CASSLGRQERNEQFF
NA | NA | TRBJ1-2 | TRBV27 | TGTGCCAGCCCTGGCGGGGGGACGAACTATGGCTACACCTTC | CASPGGGTNYGYTF
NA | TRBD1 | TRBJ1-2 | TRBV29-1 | TGCAGCGTTGACGGGACAGGGGGCGCGGTCGGCTACACCTTC | CSVDGTGGAVGYTF
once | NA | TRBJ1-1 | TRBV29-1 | TGCAGCGTTGAAACCCGACTTGAAGCTTTCTTT | CSVETRLEAFF
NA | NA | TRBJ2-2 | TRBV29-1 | TGCAGCGTTGGAGCGGTGAACACCGGGGAGCTGTTTTTT | CSVGAVNTGELFF
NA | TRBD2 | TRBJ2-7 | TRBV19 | TGTGCCAGTAGTACGGGGACTAGCGGCTACGAGCAGTACTTC | CASSTGTSGYEQYF
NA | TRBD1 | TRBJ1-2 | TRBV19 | TGTGCCAGTAGTAAGACCGGGACAGGGAAGGGCTACACCTTC | CASSKTGTGKGYTF
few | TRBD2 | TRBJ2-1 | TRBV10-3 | TGTGCCATCAGAGGACTAGCGGGGTCCTACAATGAGCAGTTCTTC | CAIRGLAGSYNEQFF
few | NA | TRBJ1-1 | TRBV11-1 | TGTGCCAGCAGCTCAAACTCGGGGTTGAACACTGAAGCTTTCTTT | CASSSNSGLNTEAFF
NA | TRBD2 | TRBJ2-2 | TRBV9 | TGTGCCAGCAGCCCTGGACTAGCTACATGGACCCCGGGCACCGGGGAGCTGTTTTTT | CASSPGLATWTPGTGELFF
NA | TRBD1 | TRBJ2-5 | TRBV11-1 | TGTGCCAGCAGCCCTACAGGGGGAGAGACCCAGTACTTC | CASSPTGGETQYF
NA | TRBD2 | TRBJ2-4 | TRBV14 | TGTGCCAGCAGTTTGAACGGGGGGATTGGGTTAGCCAAAAACATTCAGTACTTC | CASSLNGGIGLAKNIQYF
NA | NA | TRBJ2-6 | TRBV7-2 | TGTGCCAGCAGCTTAGTGGGTGGGTCTGGGGCCAACGGCCTGACTTTC | CASSLVGGSGANGLTF
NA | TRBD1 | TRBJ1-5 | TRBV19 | TGTGCCAGTACCAACAGGGGCGGCAATCAGCCCCAGCATTTT | CASTNRGGNQPQHF
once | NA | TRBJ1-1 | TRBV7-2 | TGTGCCAGCAGCTTAGTAGGGAGCGGGAACACTGAAGCTTTCTTT | CASSLVGSGNTEAFF
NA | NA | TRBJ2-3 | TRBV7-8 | TGTGCCAGCAGCGTAACTCAGGGGTACTCTAGCACAGATACGCAGTATTTT | CASSVTQGYSSTDTQYF
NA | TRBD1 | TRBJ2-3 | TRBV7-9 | TGTGCCAGCAGTCTCCCTGGGACAGAACTTCTATTTGACACAGATACGCAGTATTTT | CASSLPGTELLFDTDTQYF
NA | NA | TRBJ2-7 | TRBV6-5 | TGTGCCAGCAGTTCTGACAGTTCCTACGAGCAGTACTTC | CASSSDSSYEQYF
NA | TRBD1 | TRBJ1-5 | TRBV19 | TGTGCCAGTAGTCCACAACAGACAGGGGGCAATCAGCCCCAGCATTTT | CASSPQQTGGNQPQHF
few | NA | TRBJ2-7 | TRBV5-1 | TGCGCCAGCAGCCTGGACCCTGGGGCAGGGGGGACGAGGGAGCAGTACTTC | CASSLDPGAGGTREQYF
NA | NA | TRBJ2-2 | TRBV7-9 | TGTGCCAGCAGCTTGCGACGACTCGAAACCGGGGAGCTGTTTTTT | CASSLRRLETGELFF
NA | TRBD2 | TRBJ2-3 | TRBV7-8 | TGTGCCAGCAGCTTAGTACTAGCGGGAGGGCCTAATTCAGATACGCAGTATTTT | CASSLVLAGGPNSDTQYF
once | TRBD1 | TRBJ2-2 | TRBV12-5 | TGTGCTAGTGGTTTGACCGCAGGGGGCTTCCAGGAGATGAACACCGGGGAGCTGTTTTTT | CASGLTAGGFQEMNTGELFF
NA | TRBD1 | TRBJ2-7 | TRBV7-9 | TGTGCCAGCAGCTTACCAGGACAGGGCTTGAGGCACGAGCAGTACTTC | CASSLPGQGLRHEQYF
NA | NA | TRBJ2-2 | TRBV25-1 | TGTGCCAGCAGTGAATACAGAAACACCGGGGAGCTGTTTTTT | CASSEYRNTGELFF
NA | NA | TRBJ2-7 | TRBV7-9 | TGTGCCAGCAGCTTAGACACAGGCCCTTTTCACGAGCAGTACTTC | CASSLDTGPFHEQYF
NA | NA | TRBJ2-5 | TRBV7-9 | TGTGCCAGCAGCTTGGGAGGCCTAGAGACCCAGTACTTC | CASSLGGLETQYF
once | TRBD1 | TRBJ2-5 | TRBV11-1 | TGTGCCAGCAGCGACCGGGACAGGGGGCGCGGGGAGACCCAGTACTTC | CASSDRDRGRGETQYF
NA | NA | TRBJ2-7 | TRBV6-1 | TGTGCCAGCAGTGAAACAGGGAACTACTACGAGCAGTACTTC | CASSETGNYYEQYF
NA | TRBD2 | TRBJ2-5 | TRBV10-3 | TGTGCCATCAGTGAGTCCCGGACTAGCGGGGGGCAAGAGACCCAGTACTTC | CAISESRTSGGQETQYF
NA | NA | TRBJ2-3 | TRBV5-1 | TGCGCCAGCAGCTATCAAGATACGCAGTATTTT | CASSYQDTQYF
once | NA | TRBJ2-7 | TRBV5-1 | TGCGCCAGCAGCGGTAGGGGAGGCTACGAGCAGTACTTC | CASSGRGGYEQYF
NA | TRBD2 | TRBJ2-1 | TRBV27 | TGTGCCAGCAGTTTATCTGGGAGGGCCAGGAATGAGCAGTTCTTC | CASSLSGRARNEQFF
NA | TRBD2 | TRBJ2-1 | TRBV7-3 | TGTGCCAGCAGTTTCAGCGGGGGGGCCTATGAGCAGTTCTTC | CASSFSGGAYEQFF
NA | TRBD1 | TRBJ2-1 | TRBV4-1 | TGCGCCAGCAGCCAAGACCCGGGACAGGGGGCACACAATGAGCAGTTCTTC | CASSQDPGQGAHNEQFF
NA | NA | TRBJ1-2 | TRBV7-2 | TGTGCCAGCAGCCCAACGAGAGACTATGGCTACACCTTC | CASSPTRDYGYTF
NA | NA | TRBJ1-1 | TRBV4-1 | TGCGCCAGCTTTTCACCTCAAAACGACAGGCGTGAAGCTTTCTTT | CASFSPQNDRREAFF
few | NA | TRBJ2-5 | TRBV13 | TGTGCCAGCACCTCTTCGACAGACGGGGAGACCCAGTACTTC | CASTSSTDGETQYF
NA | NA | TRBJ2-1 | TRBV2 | TGTGCCAGCAGTGTCTACCAGGTTAATGAGCAGTTCTTC | CASSVYQVNEQFF
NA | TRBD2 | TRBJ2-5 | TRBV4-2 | TGTGCCAGCAGCCAAGATGTAGCGGGGGAGCAAGAGACCCAGTACTTC | CASSQDVAGEQETQYF
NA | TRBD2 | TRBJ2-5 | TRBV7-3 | TGTGCCAGCAGCTTAAACCCAGCGGGGGCAGAGACCCAGTACTTC | CASSLNPAGAETQYF
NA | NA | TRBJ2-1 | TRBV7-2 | TGTGCCAGCAGCTTAGTCTCAGGGGCCCCCAATGAGCAGTTCTTC | CASSLVSGAPNEQFF
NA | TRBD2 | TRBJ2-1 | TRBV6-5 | TGTGCCAGCAGTTCCGTCCTAGCGGGAGGGCAACCTGAGCAGTTCTTC | CASSSVLAGGQPEQFF
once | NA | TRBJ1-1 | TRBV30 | TGTGCGTTGGGGCCGAACACTGAAGCTTTCTTT | CALGPNTEAFF
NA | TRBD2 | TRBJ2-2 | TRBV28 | TGTGCCAGCAGCTCAAGGGGTTTAGCGGGGGGCACCGGGGAGCTGTTTTTT | CASSSRGLAGGTGELFF
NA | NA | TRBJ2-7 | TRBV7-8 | TGTGCCAGCAGCTTAGTCCTAGATTATTTTAACGAGCAGTACTTC | CASSLVLDYFNEQYF
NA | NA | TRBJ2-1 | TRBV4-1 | TGCGCCAGCAGCCAAGGGAAGCGGACGCTGAACAATGAGCAGTTCTTC | CASSQGKRTLNNEQFF
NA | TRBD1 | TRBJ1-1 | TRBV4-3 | TGCGCCAGCAGTAGGGACAGGGGAGGTGCTGAAGCTTTCTTT | CASSRDRGGAEAFF
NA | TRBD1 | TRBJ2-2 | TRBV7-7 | TGTGCCAGCAGAAGGGGGCCGGACACCGGGGAGCTGTTTTTT | CASRRGPDTGELFF
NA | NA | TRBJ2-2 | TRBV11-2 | TGTGCCAGCAGCTTGGCGGGGCACACCGGGGAGCTGTTTTTT | CASSLAGHTGELFF
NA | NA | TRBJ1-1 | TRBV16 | TGTGCCAGCAGCCAAAGTCAGGCAGGGTCGTTAGCTTTCTTT | CASSQSQAGSLAFF
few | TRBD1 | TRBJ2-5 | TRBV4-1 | TGCGCCAGCAGCCAGATGGACAGGGAACAAGAGACCCAGTACTTC | CASSQMDREQETQYF
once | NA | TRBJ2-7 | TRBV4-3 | TGCGCCAGCAGCCAAGACAGGGTCGGGCACTACGAGCAGTACTTC | CASSQDRVGHYEQYF